A selection of T cell receptor beta chains follows, all from one sample in a study of shared clonotypes between healthy human individuals. Assay used: immunoSEQ multiplex PCR; TCRdb lists only in-frame clones, some missing. The table includes fewer than 800,000 clones, roughly 94% detected once. Sequencing was carried out using naive CD8+ T cells sorted from blood. Receptor source: a man aged 25 to 45 in good health. CDR3s include the opening cysteine and the closing phenylalanine or tryptophan. Fields, in order: V gene, clone size, CDR3 length, J gene, D gene, CDR3 protein, CDR3 DNA. The D gene is left open where the match is weak. Only some rows state a clone size, as once, few, many or a class for expanded clones.

TRBV7-9	-	14	TRBJ2-7	-	CASSWQQGAYEQYF	TGTGCCAGCAGCTGGCAACAGGGTGCCTACGAGCAGTACTTC
TRBV7-8	-	12	TRBJ2-3	-	CASSSHPDTQYF	TGTGCCAGCAGCTCTCACCCAGATACGCAGTATTTT
TRBV6-1	once	16	TRBJ2-1	TRBD2	CASSEWAGGSSGEQFF	TGTGCCAGCAGTGAATGGGCGGGGGGTTCTTCAGGTGAGCAGTTCTTC
TRBV5-6	-	14	TRBJ2-7	-	CASSPSGGSYEQYF	TGTGCCAGCAGCCCCTCGGGTGGCTCCTACGAGCAGTACTTC
TRBV7-6	-	16	TRBJ2-3	TRBD2	CASSLPAGPHTDTQYF	TGTGCCAGCAGCTTACCAGCGGGACCGCACACAGATACGCAGTATTTT
TRBV4-1	-	18	TRBJ1-5	TRBD1	CASSQEAQGADSNQPQHF	TGCGCCAGCAGCCAAGAGGCACAGGGGGCGGATAGCAATCAGCCCCAGCATTTT
TRBV25-1	-	17	TRBJ2-3	-	CASTNGTGGLNTDTQYF	TGTGCCAGTACTAACGGGACCGGGGGTTTAAATACAGATACGCAGTATTTT
TRBV7-9	-	15	TRBJ2-1	TRBD1	CASRSRGTGRDEQFF	TGTGCCAGCAGATCCAGGGGGACAGGGAGGGATGAGCAGTTCTTC
TRBV7-2	-	14	TRBJ2-7	-	CASSLGLSSYEQYF	TGTGCCAGCAGCTTAGGACTGAGCTCCTACGAGCAGTACTTC
TRBV10-2	-	16	TRBJ2-6	-	CASSGLWISGANVLTF	TGCGCCAGCAGTGGTTTATGGATCTCTGGGGCCAACGTCCTGACTTTC
TRBV11-2	-	12	TRBJ2-5	-	CASSSLLETQYF	TGTGCCAGCAGCTCCCTCTTGGAGACCCAGTACTTC
TRBV4-3	-	16	TRBJ2-7	TRBD2	CASSQDLGGSAYEQYF	TGCGCCAGCAGCCAAGATCTGGGCGGGAGCGCCTACGAGCAGTACTTC
TRBV5-1	-	10	TRBJ2-2	-	CASRGGELFF	TGCGCCAGCAGGGGCGGGGAGCTGTTTTTT
TRBV28	-	13	TRBJ2-2	TRBD2	CASRGGSAGELFF	TGTGCCAGCAGGGGGGGGTCGGCCGGGGAGCTGTTTTTT
TRBV27	-	14	TRBJ2-7	-	CASSYGKASYEQYF	TGTGCCAGCAGTTACGGGAAAGCCTCTTACGAGCAGTACTTC
TRBV14	-	15	TRBJ2-2	-	CASSQTSSVTGELFF	TGTGCCAGCAGCCAGACTAGTAGTGTCACCGGGGAGCTGTTTTTT
TRBV7-6	once	20	TRBJ2-5	TRBD2	CASSFAGLAGGRRLGETQYF	TGTGCCAGCAGCTTCGCTGGACTAGCGGGAGGTCGTCGGTTAGGAGAGACCCAGTACTTC
TRBV29-1	once	11	TRBJ2-1	-	CSVEGWNEQFF	TGCAGCGTTGAAGGGTGGAATGAGCAGTTCTTC
TRBV11-2	-	14	TRBJ1-4	-	CASKRTGTNEKLFF	TGTGCCAGCAAAAGAACGGGGACTAATGAAAAACTGTTTTTT
TRBV19	-	16	TRBJ2-6	-	CASKVTALSGANVLTF	TGTGCCAGTAAAGTCACAGCGCTCTCTGGGGCCAACGTCCTGACTTTC
TRBV4-3	-	15	TRBJ1-1	-	CASSQWFRANTEAFF	TGCGCCAGCAGCCAATGGTTCAGGGCAAACACTGAAGCTTTCTTT
TRBV7-6	-	14	TRBJ2-5	-	CASRTAGTQETQYF	TGTGCCAGTCGAACGGCGGGAACACAAGAGACCCAGTACTTC
TRBV6-1	-	15	TRBJ1-1	-	CASSELGALNTEAFF	TGTGCCAGCAGTGAACTCGGGGCTCTGAACACTGAAGCTTTCTTT
TRBV6-5	-	15	TRBJ2-7	-	CASSSVNHSPYEQYF	TGTGCCAGCAGCTCCGTTAACCATAGCCCCTACGAGCAGTACTTC
TRBV5-1	-	16	TRBJ2-2	-	CASSLEASPNTGELFF	TGCGCCAGCAGCTTGGAGGCAAGCCCGAACACCGGGGAGCTGTTTTTT
TRBV7-9	-	17	TRBJ2-1	-	CASSRPGMGGFYNEQFF	TGTGCCAGCAGCCGACCGGGGATGGGTGGGTTCTACAATGAGCAGTTCTTC
TRBV5-1	-	17	TRBJ2-3	-	CASSLEVGYPSTDTQYF	TGCGCCAGCAGCTTGGAGGTGGGGTACCCTAGCACAGATACGCAGTATTTT
TRBV7-9	-	14	TRBJ2-7	-	CASSFGDSTYEQYF	TGTGCCAGCAGCTTCGGAGACAGTACCTACGAGCAGTACTTC